Presented here are 9 T cell receptor beta chains from one specimen sequenced in a study of a mutant IDH1 vaccine in newly diagnosed glioma. Specified time point: week 23, last vaccination. Mutant IDH1 20-mer peptide, at 300 ug, made up each vaccine dose, with topical imiquimod. Some clones are missing from TCRdb's copy, which holds only in-frame ones; the method was immunoSEQ multiplex PCR. The data hold 35,000 to 50,000 clones, with approximately 89% observed a single time. Their antigen targets remain unknown. Specimen: PBMCs, collected from a glioma patient whose treatment included an IDH1 peptide vaccine. The source of these receptors is a man aged 50 to 59 with glioma.

The chain has TRBV4-2 and TRBJ1-1; 7 bases map to TRBD1. The trim removed 5 bases at V and 4 bases at J, leaving 10 bases unmatched. The CDR3 runs to 15 residues. Per the germline V gene, CDR1 is LGHNA and CDR2 is YNFKEQ. The CDR3 nucleotides are TGTGCCAGCAGCTTAGGCCCAGGGGGGATCACTGAAGCTTTCTTT. Amino acids: CASSLGPGGITEAFF.

Only one count was recorded for this clone. The chain links TRBV2 to TRBJ2-7, with D unclear. The germline V gene encodes CDR1 SNHLY and CDR2 FYNNEI. The CDR3 extends over 15 amino acids. V was trimmed by 6 bases and J by 1 base, leaving 16 bases between them. CDR3 protein: CASRASRSPSYEQYF. Here the CDR3 DNA reads TGTGCCAGCAGGGCCAGTCGGTCTCCGTCCTACGAGCAGTACTTC.

V and J are TRBV28 and TRBJ2-7, with TRBD2 matching 8 bases. Trimming cost V 4 bases and J 6 bases; bases outside gene matches: 8. The CDR3 is 14 amino acids. Germline V gene lookup returns CDR1 MDHEN and CDR2 SYDVKM. CDR3 nucleotides: TGTGCCAGCAGTTCAGCGGGGGCGTCGGGCGAGCAGTACTTC. Translated: CASSSAGASGEQYF.

The chain couples TRBV7-2 to TRBJ2-3; the match to TRBD1 covers 12 bases. The V segment lost 3 bases and the J segment 7 bases; nucleotides outside the gene matches: 5. The V gene's germline CDR1 is SGHTA and CDR2 FQGNSA. The CDR3 is 15 residues long. CDR3 region: CASSLGQGAVNTQYF. CDR3 DNA: TGTGCCAGCAGCTTGGGACAGGGGGCGGTAAATACGCAGTATTTT.

J is TRBJ2-3 and V is TRBV4-1; 9 bases are shared with TRBD2. The V and J ends lost 3 bases and 8 bases, in that order; junction bases with no gene match: 12. CDR1 and CDR2 from the germline V gene are MGHRA and YSYEKL. The CDR3 is 16 amino acids. The CDR3 nucleotides read TGCGCCAGCAGCCAGGTCGGGGTAGCGGGGGAGGGTACGCAGTATTTT. Its translation: CASSQVGVAGEGTQYF.

The chain employs TRBV5-4 and TRBJ1-1; D remains unclear. Germline values: CDR1 SGHNT, CDR2 YYREEE (reference sequence). Trimming removed 1 base at V and 0 bases at J, with 16 bases between. CDR3 length: 17 residues. The CDR3 loop reads CASSLYLTGAMNTEAFF. The CDR3 region has the DNA TGTGCCAGCAGCTTGTATCTCACCGGAGCCATGAACACTGAAGCTTTCTTT.

V gene TRBV5-8 combines with J gene TRBJ1-1; tentative D call: TRBD1 (6 bases). Between the trimmed V and J ends, which lost 6 bases and 1 base, there was a span of 16 bases. This CDR3 region has 15 residues. CDR1 and CDR2 (germline): SGHTS, YDEGEE. The CDR3 bases are TGTGCCAGCACCCCGGGGGGGCGAGAGAACACTGAAGCTTTCTTT. Its protein product is CASTPGGRENTEAFF.

The V call is TRBV19, the J call TRBJ1-1, with D possibly TRBD1 on 5 matching bases. Germline assignment: CDR1 LNHDA and CDR2 SQIVND (reference sequence). Deletions cut 4 bases from V and 1 base from J, with 7 bases between. The CDR3 contains 13 residues. This chain's CDR3 is CASSTQGNTEAFF. The CDR3 region has the DNA TGTGCCAGTAGTACCCAGGGGAACACTGAAGCTTTCTTT.

The V call is TRBV27, the J call TRBJ2-7; 9 nucleotides agree with TRBD2. Trimming took 8 bases from V and 2 from J; bases not matched to a gene: 4. There are 13 residues in the CDR3. Germline V lookup: CDR1 MNHEY, CDR2 SMNVEV (reference sequence). Here the CDR3 reads CASRLAATYEQYF. In nucleotides, the CDR3 is TGTGCCAGCCGACTAGCGGCTACCTACGAGCAGTACTTC.